One sample yielded the 8 T cell receptor beta chains listed below, sequenced in a study of shared clonotypes between healthy human individuals (dated by TCRdb to the early 2020s). To prepare the library, the immunoSEQ multiplex PCR assay was applied. TCRdb limited this immuneACCESS table to in-frame rearrangements with V and J called. A share of clones is missing; checked studies link under half to unresolved V genes, and the rest is unexplained. Here the sample has over 850,000 clones; 70% to 80% occur a single time. The ten top clones hold under 0.8% of the sample. Sequencing was performed on memory CD4+ T cells from PBMCs. The sample's cell subset or site, from its label and the paper: CD45RA-negative fraction. These receptors all stem from a man aged 18 to 29 in good health. Some clones in this sample may be carry-over from other donors' samples.

The V gene is TRBV27, the J gene TRBJ2-2; TRBD2 might be the D (5 bases). CDR3 length: 15 residues. The germline gives CDR1 MNHEY, CDR2 SMNVEV (reference sequence). Trimming removed 5 bases at V and 4 bases at J, with 14 bases between. Here the CDR3 reads CASSARGRSTGELFF. In DNA, the CDR3 is TGTGCCAGCAGTGCCCGGGGTAGAAGCACCGGGGAGCTGTTTTTT.

This clone was recorded a few times. The CDR3 nucleotides are TGTGCCAGCAGTCCTCGTCACCTTTCCCAATCAGATACGCAGTATTTT. Protein: CASSPRHLSQSDTQYF. The gene calls are TRBV27 and TRBJ2-3; D uncertain. Germline V gene data show CDR1 as MNHEY and CDR2 as SMNVEV (reference sequence). CDR3 size: 16 residues. Trimming took 5 bases from V and 4 from J, leaving 19 bases between them.

V usage is TRBV28 and J usage is TRBJ2-7; 9 bases fit TRBD1. The length of the CDR3 is 15 residues. Germline V CDR1 and CDR2: MDHEN, SYDVKM. The V segment lost 4 bases and the J segment 2 bases; nucleotides outside the gene matches: 6. This CDR3 reads CASSSGGQGTYEQYF. The CDR3 nucleotides are TGTGCCAGCAGTTCAGGGGGACAGGGTACCTACGAGCAGTACTTC.

CDR3 sequence reads: CASNPAHGNTEAFF. CDR3 nucleotide sequence: TGTGCCAGCAATCCCGCACACGGGAACACTGAAGCTTTCTTT. The chain has TRBV28 and TRBJ1-1; D uncertain. Trimming cost V 7 bases and J 1 base, with 13 bases left between them. CDR3 size: 14 residues. Germline CDR1 and CDR2: MDHEN and SYDVKM.

The CDR3, as DNA: TGTGCCAGCAGCGTGCGGACTCTTCTCTTTTCCGGGGAGCTGTTTTTT. It codes for CASSVRTLLFSGELFF. The V call is TRBV2, the J call TRBJ2-2; D may be TRBD2 (5 bases). Germline-derived CDR1 and CDR2 are SNHLY and FYNNEI. V lost 6 bases, J lost 6 bases, and 20 bases lay in between. The CDR3 covers 16 residues.

Remarks on this clone: This CDR3 is also generated by other DNA sequences in the sample. The V gene is TRBV9, the J gene TRBJ1-3, with a weak D call TRBD1 (5 bases). CDR3 length equals 15 residues. Looked up from germline, CDR1 is SGDLS and CDR2 is YYNGEE. Between the trimmed V and J ends, which lost 1 base and 3 bases, there was a span of 11 bases. The CDR3 coding sequence is TGTGCCAGCAGCGTATTGGGGGGGAGTGGAAACACCATATATTTT. Amino acids: CASSVLGGSGNTIYF.

This clone was observed a few times. The chain has TRBV5-1 and TRBJ2-7, with 8 bases aligning to TRBD1. V shed 4 bases, J shed 5 bases, and the junction held 5 bases outside the gene matches. The CDR3 contains 13 residues. Germline-derived CDR1 and CDR2 are SGHRS and YFSETQ. CDR3 protein: CASSPGQEHEQYF. DNA of the CDR3: TGCGCCAGCAGCCCGGGACAGGAGCACGAGCAGTACTTC. Full variable domain (missing parts from reference TRBV5-1 and TRBJ2-7): KAGVTQTPRYLIKTRGQQVTLSCSPISGHRSVSWYQQTPGQGLQFLFEYFSETQRNKGNFPGRFSGRQFSNSRSEMNVSTLELGDSALYLCASSPGQEHEQYFGPGTRLTVT.

The J gene is TRBJ2-3, the V gene TRBV27; TRBD1 or TRBD2 may be the D gene (6 bases each). This CDR3 has 15 amino acids. Trimming took 1 base from V and 3 from J, leaving 11 bases between them. Germline CDR1 and CDR2: MNHEY and SMNVEV (reference sequence). CDR3 DNA sequence: TGTGCCAGCAGTTTATTGGGAGGACAGACAGATACGCAGTATTTT. Translated: CASSLLGGQTDTQYF.